This T cell receptor (beta chain) was retrieved from a study of CXCR3-negative and CXCR3-positive naive CD8 T cells. From germline, CDR1 is LGHNA and CDR2 YSLEER. The CDR3 has 17 residues. Libraries of TRB cDNA were made by 5' RACE and carried UMIs. Reprocessing the 5' RACE reads, TCRdb reports a single entry for every CDR3 protein and omits DNA. This listing includes 20,000 to 30,000 distinct CDR3 sequences. This receptor was taken from a human donor in good health. Some clones in this sample may be carry-over from other donors' samples. V usage is TRBV4-3 and J usage is TRBJ2-3; no DNA is available, so the TRBD2 call from TCRdb remains unchecked. Sequencing input: naive CXCR3- CD8+ T cells from blood. The subset here: CD45RO-CCR7+CD27+CD95- naive CD8+ T cells lacking CXCR3 (TNR3-). The CDR3 loop reads CASSQDATSGGTDTQYF.